This T cell receptor beta chain was sequenced in a study of cytomegalovirus exposure and HLA in healthy donors. General observations from the study: Segments of the TCR beta V type were, in most cases, productive about 87% or about 30% of the time in an earlier analysis. Later work associated over 15,000 TCR beta sequences with HLA alleles at 0.05 false discovery rate. A list of approximately 160 TCR beta chains associated with cytomegalovirus was given.

The study ran its PCR with 60 Vbeta and 13 Jbeta primers. Profiled with immunoSEQ multiplex PCR; TCRdb holds only in-frame clones, not every one. The table has 95,000 to 150,000 clones, around 82% seen once. Concerning this clone itself: No antigen is known for it.

Germline V CDR1 and CDR2: SGHRS, YFSETQ. V shed 4 bases, J shed 6 bases, and the junction held 11 bases outside the gene matches. The CDR3 runs 15 residues. The sequence was obtained from a man aged 40-50 years in good health and CMV-seronegative. Specimen: PBMCs. The chain joins TRBV5-1 to TRBJ2-3, with 7 bases identical to TRBD1. In nucleotides, the CDR3 is TGCGCCAGCAGCGGTGGACAGGCTGGTTCGGATACGCAGTATTTT. This encodes CASSGGQAGSDTQYF.